This is a list of T cell receptor beta chains from one sample in a study of cytomegalovirus exposure and HLA in healthy donors. Only in-frame clones appear in the TCRdb table, and some are missing; sequencing was by immunoSEQ multiplex PCR. The repertoire includes roughly 200,000 clones, 75% to 90% of them detected once, and over 0.95% sits in the top ten. The sequenced sample consisted of PBMCs. These TCRs come from a woman aged 18-35 years in good health and CMV-seronegative. CDR3s include the opening cysteine and the closing phenylalanine or tryptophan. The D gene is left open where the match is weak.

V gene,D gene,CDR3 protein
TRBV11-2,TRBD1,CASSGISTGQSNEQFF
TRBV10-3,TRBD1,CAISESIRTGYYEQYF
TRBV14,.,CASSQGWAGQPANYGYTF
TRBV7-9,TRBD2,CASSLVRLAGEQYF
TRBV9,.,CASIQGFNSYEQYF
TRBV4-2,TRBD1,CASSPQPPGQGIYEQYF
TRBV18,TRBD1,CASSPTLAGTGSTEAFF
TRBV19,TRBD1,CASSTNGQGASYEQYF
TRBV19,.,CASSALEGVNYGYTF
TRBV7-2,TRBD2,CASNLTSGLYYEQYF